This T cell receptor beta chain was found in a study of cytomegalovirus exposure and HLA in healthy donors. The germline CDR1 and CDR2 sequences are SNHLY and FYNNEI. The CDR3 is made up of 13 amino acids. V trimming: 10 bases; J trimming: 4 bases; junction bases outside the gene matches: 8. This clone was observed a few times. The PCR was carried out with 60 Vbeta primers and 13 Jbeta primers. Clones were sequenced by immunoSEQ multiplex PCR, and TCRdb holds only the in-frame ones, with some missing. In the table there are approximately 150,000 clones, 71% of which are singletons. This receptor was identified in a woman aged 25 to 39 in good health and CMV-seronegative. The J gene is TRBJ2-5, the V gene TRBV2, with 8 bases lining up with TRBD2. The specimen was PBMCs. The CDR3 DNA is TGTGCCACCGGGGGGGGTGTCCGAGAGACCCAGTACTTC. It yields the protein CATGGGVRETQYF.